This T cell receptor beta chain was observed in a study of cytomegalovirus exposure and HLA in healthy donors. This clone has just one count. This CDR3 is also generated by other DNA sequences in the sample. 60 Vbeta and 13 Jbeta primers were used in PCR. The protocol was immunoSEQ multiplex PCR, while the TCRdb copy is restricted to in-frame clones and leaves out a portion. The profile shows under 200,000 clones, more than 65% of them singletons. V lost 6 bases and J 6 bases, leaving 21 bases between the germline ends. Per the germline V gene, CDR1 is LGHNT and CDR2 is FRNRAP. The CDR3 is 17 residues long.

The chain joins TRBV12-5 to TRBJ2-6; D may be TRBD1 (5 bases). This receptor was taken from a man aged 50 to 60 in good health and CMV-seronegative. Sequencing input: PBMCs. CDR3 bases: TGTGCTAGTGGCTCACGTATACAGGCCCCGGAGGCCAACGTCCTGACTTTC. As protein: CASGSRIQAPEANVLTF.